One sample yielded the 9 T cell receptor beta chains listed below, sequenced in a study of OX40 agonist ivuxolimab in advanced cancers. Clones were read by immunoSEQ multiplex PCR, and TCRdb kept only the in-frame ones, dropping some. The sample includes 67,000 or so clones, 85% seen only once; the top ten take around 4%. The material was CD4+ or CD8+ T cells sorted from blood, obtained in a trial of the OX40 agonist ivuxolimab. The receptor source for this set is an adult with an advanced solid tumor such as melanoma, head and neck, liver or kidney cancer.

The rearrangement links TRBV7-9 to TRBJ2-3, with D uncertain. The V gene's germline CDR1 is SEHNR and CDR2 FQNEAQ (reference sequence). This CDR3 has 14 amino acids. The V and J ends lost 3 bases and 6 bases respectively, with 13 bases between them. The CDR3 DNA is TGTGCCAGCAGCTTTTCCCATAGCCTCGATACGCAGTATTTT. Translated, it gives CASSFSHSLDTQYF.

CDR3 in DNA: TGTGCCAGCTCACCCCCGGGACTAGCGGGAGTCGAGCAGTACTTC. Protein product: CASSPPGLAGVEQYF. This rearrangement joins TRBV18 to TRBJ2-7, with 14 bases fitting TRBD2. The trim removed 3 bases at V and 6 bases at J, leaving 4 bases unmatched. The CDR3 runs 15 residues. CDR1 KGHSH and CDR2 LQKENI come from the germline V gene.

In its sample, this clone was seen a few times. Written as DNA, the CDR3 is TGTGCCAGTAGTATGGCCGCAGCTGCTGGGAATGAGCAGTTCTTC. Translating it yields CASSMAAAAGNEQFF. The chain is built from TRBV19 and TRBJ2-1, with unresolved D. Per germline, CDR1 LNHDA and CDR2 SQIVND (reference sequence). This CDR3 is 15 amino acids long. V lost 3 bases, J lost 7 bases, and 16 bases lay in between.

The J gene is TRBJ2-7, the V gene TRBV5-2. TRBV5-2 is recorded as a pseudogene. This CDR3 is built from 12 residues. DNA for the CDR3: TGTGCCAGCAGCTTAGGTCTGTACGAGCAGTACTTC. Protein: CASSLGLYEQYF.

The rearrangement uses TRBV13 and TRBJ1-3; D is undetermined. Trimming took 0 bases from V and 1 from J, leaving 1 base between them. The germline CDR1 and CDR2 sequences are PRHDT and FYEKMQ (reference sequence). The CDR3 extends over 13 amino acids. CDR3 in amino acids: CASSLGSGNTIYF. CDR3 coding DNA: TGTGCCAGCAGCTTAGGTTCTGGAAACACCATATATTTT.

This sequence joins TRBV14 and TRBJ2-1; TRBD2 matches 9 bases. From germline, CDR1 is SGHDN and CDR2 FVKESK. Losses at the gene ends were 3 bases for V and 6 bases for J; bases not matched to a gene: 15. CDR3 length equals 18 residues. CDR3 nucleotides: TGTGCCAGCAGCCAGGGGTTTTGGGTAGCGGGAGATTTCAATGAGCAGTTCTTC. Protein product: CASSQGFWVAGDFNEQFF.

The chain has TRBV19 and TRBJ2-3, with D hard to call. CDR1 is LNHDA, CDR2 SQIVND, per germline (reference sequence). Deletions cut 3 bases from V and 0 bases from J, with 7 bases between. The CDR3 extends over 14 amino acids. CDR3 in amino acids: CASSIWSSTDTQYF. CDR3 nucleotides: TGTGCCAGTAGTATTTGGAGCAGCACAGATACGCAGTATTTT.

The chain links TRBV6-5 to TRBJ1-6; 9 bases agree with TRBD1. Germline lookup yields CDR1 MNHEY and CDR2 SVGAGI. The CDR3 extends over 14 amino acids. The trim removed 7 bases at V and 9 bases at J, leaving 7 bases unmatched. The CDR3 DNA reads as TGTGCCAGCACCCGGACAGGGGTGGGTTCACCCCTCCACTTT. This sequence encodes CASTRTGVGSPLHF.

Comment on this clone: In the same sample, other DNA sequences code for this CDR3. The V and J genes are TRBV6-6 and TRBJ1-2; D remains unclear. V was clipped by 6 bases and J by 3 bases, with 11 bases between them. Germline CDR1 MNHNY, CDR2 SVGAGI (reference sequence). The CDR3 sequence is 13 residues long. CDR3 nucleotides: TGTGCCAGCAGAGGTGAAGGCTACTATGGCTACACCTTC. Its protein is CASRGEGYYGYTF.